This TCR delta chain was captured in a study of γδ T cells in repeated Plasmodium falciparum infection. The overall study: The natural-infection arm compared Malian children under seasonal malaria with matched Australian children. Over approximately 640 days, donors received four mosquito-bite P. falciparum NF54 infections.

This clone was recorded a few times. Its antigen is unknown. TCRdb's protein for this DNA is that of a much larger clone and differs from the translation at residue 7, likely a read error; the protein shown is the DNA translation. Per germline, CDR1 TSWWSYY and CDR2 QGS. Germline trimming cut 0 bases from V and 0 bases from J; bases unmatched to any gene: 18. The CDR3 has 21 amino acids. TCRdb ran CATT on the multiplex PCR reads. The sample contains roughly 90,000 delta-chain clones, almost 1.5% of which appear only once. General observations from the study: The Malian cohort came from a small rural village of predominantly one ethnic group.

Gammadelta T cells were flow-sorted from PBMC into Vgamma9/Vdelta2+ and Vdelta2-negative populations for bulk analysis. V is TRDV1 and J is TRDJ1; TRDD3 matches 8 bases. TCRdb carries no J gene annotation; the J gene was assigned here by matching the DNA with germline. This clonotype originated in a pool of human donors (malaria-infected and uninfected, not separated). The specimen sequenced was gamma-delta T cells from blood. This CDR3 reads CALGELRSPTWLGDDTDKLIF. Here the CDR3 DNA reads TGTGCTCTTGGGGAACTTCGCAGTCCTACATGGCTGGGGGACGACACCGATAAACTCATCTTT.